Listed below are T cell receptor beta chains from one sample, sequenced in a study of cytomegalovirus exposure and HLA in healthy donors. Assay used: immunoSEQ multiplex PCR; TCRdb lists only in-frame clones, some missing. The sample lists 98,000 or so clones; about 74% were seen once. The sequencing sample was made of PBMCs. The source of these receptors is a female donor in good health and CMV-seronegative. CDR3s include the opening cysteine and the closing phenylalanine or tryptophan. D genes are given only for firm matches. Size is omitted from some rows. Given values are once, few, many or a class for expanded clones.

d_gene	v_gene	abundance	j_gene	CDR3aa	CDR3nt
TRBD1	TRBV5-4	NA	TRBJ1-2	CASSSTGTVYGYTF	TGTGCCAGCAGCTCAACCGGGACAGTCTATGGCTACACCTTC
TRBD2	TRBV30	NA	TRBJ2-5	CAWSVGLAEETQYF	TGTGCCTGGAGTGTAGGTCTAGCGGAAGAGACCCAGTACTTC
NA	TRBV27	NA	TRBJ2-3	CASSLSASGTDTQYF	TGTGCCAGCAGTTTATCTGCCTCGGGGACAGATACGCAGTATTTT
TRBD2	TRBV11-1	few	TRBJ2-1	CASSVEASGYYNEQFF	TGTGCCAGCAGCGTTGAGGCTAGCGGTTACTACAATGAGCAGTTCTTC
NA	TRBV30	few	TRBJ1-1	CAVERWGDTEAFF	TGTGCCGTCGAGCGGTGGGGGGACACTGAAGCTTTCTTT
TRBD2	TRBV4-1	NA	TRBJ2-7	CASSQVERDGVYEQYF	TGCGCCAGCAGCCAAGTCGAGCGGGATGGAGTCTACGAGCAGTACTTC
NA	TRBV7-9	NA	TRBJ2-7	CASSPSNRAYEQYF	TGTGCCAGCAGCCCCTCGAACAGGGCCTACGAGCAGTACTTC
NA	TRBV19	NA	TRBJ2-2	CASSSPGRGVRTGELFF	TGTGCCAGTAGTTCCCCGGGGAGGGGGGTGCGGACCGGGGAGCTGTTTTTT
NA	TRBV7-9	NA	TRBJ2-3	CASSLARADTQYF	TGTGCCAGCAGCTTAGCTCGGGCAGATACGCAGTATTTT
TRBD1	TRBV5-8	NA	TRBJ1-1	CASRRQGRTFF	TGTGCCAGCAGACGACAGGGGCGGACTTTCTTT
NA	TRBV2	NA	TRBJ2-2	CASMGGTFLKPGELFF	TGTGCCAGCATGGGGGGGACATTTTTAAAACCCGGGGAGCTGTTTTTT
NA	TRBV4-1	NA	TRBJ2-2	CASSQESANTGELFF	TGCGCCAGCAGCCAAGAAAGCGCGAACACCGGGGAGCTGTTTTTT
NA	TRBV7-9	NA	TRBJ2-7	CASSSPLGTYYEQYF	TGTGCCAGCAGCTCCCCCCTGGGCACATACTACGAGCAGTACTTC
TRBD2	TRBV19	NA	TRBJ2-1	CASSMERLAGNEQFF	TGTGCCAGTAGTATGGAGCGGCTAGCGGGCAATGAGCAGTTCTTC
TRBD2	TRBV7-6	NA	TRBJ2-1	CVSSFTSGRSYNEQFF	TGTGTCAGCAGCTTTACTAGCGGGAGATCCTACAATGAGCAGTTCTTC
TRBD1	TRBV28	NA	TRBJ1-6	CASSPRDSNNSPLHF	TGTGCCAGCAGCCCCCGGGACAGTAATAATTCACCCCTCCACTTT
TRBD2	TRBV7-7	NA	TRBJ2-2	CASSVAGEIGELFF	TGTGCTAGCAGCGTAGCGGGAGAGATCGGGGAGCTGTTTTTT
TRBD1	TRBV6-5	NA	TRBJ1-2	CASSYYRDRGGGYTF	TGTGCCAGCAGTTACTACCGGGACAGGGGTGGAGGCTACACCTTC
TRBD1	TRBV5-1	few	TRBJ1-4	CASSWDSVINEKLFF	TGCGCCAGCAGCTGGGACAGCGTCATTAATGAAAAACTGTTTTTT
NA	TRBV28	NA	TRBJ1-5	CASSLEQGPLMNQPQHF	TGTGCCAGCAGTTTGGAGCAGGGGCCTTTAATGAATCAGCCCCAGCATTTT
TRBD1	TRBV5-6	few	TRBJ2-2	CASSFRGRDTGELFF	TGTGCCAGCAGCTTCAGGGGGCGCGACACCGGGGAGCTGTTTTTT
TRBD1	TRBV7-9	NA	TRBJ1-1	CASRGTGLNTMNTEAFF	TGTGCCAGCAGGGGGACAGGCCTAAACACGATGAACACTGAAGCTTTCTTT
TRBD1	TRBV18	NA	TRBJ2-1	CASSPPGQGKNEQFF	TGTGCCAGCTCACCCCCGGGACAGGGGAAAAATGAGCAGTTCTTC
NA	TRBV7-8	few	TRBJ2-1	CASSLNRDGEQFF	TGTGCCAGCAGCTTGAACAGGGATGGTGAGCAGTTCTTC
NA	TRBV19	NA	TRBJ1-1	CASKHPRTMNTEAFF	TGTGCCAGTAAACACCCAAGGACTATGAACACTGAAGCTTTCTTT
NA	TRBV19	NA	TRBJ2-5	CASSIDPGDRANSHTETQYF	TGTGCCAGTAGTATAGATCCAGGGGATCGTGCCAATTCACATACAGAGACCCAGTACTTC
TRBD1	TRBV2	NA	TRBJ1-5	CASSGDRGRLVGNQPQHF	TGTGCCAGCAGTGGGGACAGGGGGCGCCTTGTCGGCAATCAGCCCCAGCATTTT
NA	TRBV4-3	few	TRBJ2-2	CASSQDARSRGGNTGELFF	TGCGCCAGCAGCCAAGATGCCCGGTCGCGAGGAGGGAACACCGGGGAGCTGTTTTTT
TRBD1	TRBV25-1	few	TRBJ1-6	CASSNQGALYNSPLHF	TGTGCCAGCAGTAACCAGGGGGCGCTCTATAATTCACCCCTCCACTTT
NA	TRBV6-5	NA	TRBJ1-5	CASRAGRRNQPQHF	TGTGCCAGCAGGGCGGGACGGCGGAATCAGCCCCAGCATTTT
NA	TRBV13	few	TRBJ2-7	CASSFVGPTRGGEGYEQYF	TGTGCCAGCAGCTTTGTTGGACCTACAAGAGGGGGAGAGGGCTACGAGCAGTACTTC
TRBD2	TRBV9	NA	TRBJ2-1	CASSVVPSGGANEQFF	TGTGCCAGCAGCGTCGTTCCTAGCGGGGGGGCAAATGAGCAGTTCTTC
TRBD2	TRBV5-6	NA	TRBJ2-1	CASSLGLAPSSYNEQFF	TGTGCCAGCAGCTTGGGACTAGCGCCGAGCTCCTACAATGAGCAGTTCTTC
TRBD1	TRBV25-1	NA	TRBJ1-4	CASSERWNRGKVDEKLFF	TGTGCCAGCAGTGAAAGGTGGAACAGGGGGAAGGTGGATGAAAAACTGTTTTTT
NA	TRBV19	NA	TRBJ1-2	CASSQPGTNYGYTF	TGTGCCAGTAGCCAGCCGGGGACTAACTATGGCTACACCTTC
NA	TRBV7-9	few	TRBJ1-3	CASSQSPGEQYGNTIYF	TGTGCCAGCAGCCAAAGCCCGGGGGAACAGTATGGAAACACCATATATTTT
TRBD1	TRBV11-2	NA	TRBJ1-2	CASSTYGQGAKNGYTF	TGTGCCAGCAGCACCTACGGCCAGGGGGCAAAAAATGGCTACACCTTC
NA	TRBV20-1	NA	TRBJ2-5	CSAIKETQYF	TGCAGTGCAATCAAAGAGACCCAGTACTTC
NA	TRBV11-2	NA	TRBJ1-2	CASSLQGSNYGYTF	TGTGCCAGCAGCTTGCAGGGGAGTAACTATGGCTACACCTTC
NA	TRBV5-4	NA	TRBJ2-4	CASSWDGGAIQYF	TGTGCCAGCAGCTGGGACGGAGGGGCCATTCAGTACTTC
NA	TRBV14	NA	TRBJ2-7	CASSPLGGDYEQYF	TGTGCCAGCAGCCCCTTAGGTGGGGACTACGAGCAGTACTTC
TRBD2	TRBV19	NA	TRBJ2-1	CASSMSLAGGQNEQFF	TGTGCCAGTAGTATGTCCCTAGCGGGGGGCCAGAATGAGCAGTTCTTC
NA	TRBV7-9	NA	TRBJ2-1	CASSLLDPTYNEQFF	TGTGCCAGCAGCCTCCTAGACCCCACCTACAATGAGCAGTTCTTC
TRBD1	TRBV5-1	NA	TRBJ1-6	CASSLSQGGNSPLHF	TGCGCCAGCAGCTTGTCTCAGGGGGGAAATTCACCCCTCCACTTT
TRBD1	TRBV30	NA	TRBJ1-3	CAWDDRVSGNTIYF	TGTGCCTGGGATGACAGGGTGTCCGGAAACACCATATATTTT